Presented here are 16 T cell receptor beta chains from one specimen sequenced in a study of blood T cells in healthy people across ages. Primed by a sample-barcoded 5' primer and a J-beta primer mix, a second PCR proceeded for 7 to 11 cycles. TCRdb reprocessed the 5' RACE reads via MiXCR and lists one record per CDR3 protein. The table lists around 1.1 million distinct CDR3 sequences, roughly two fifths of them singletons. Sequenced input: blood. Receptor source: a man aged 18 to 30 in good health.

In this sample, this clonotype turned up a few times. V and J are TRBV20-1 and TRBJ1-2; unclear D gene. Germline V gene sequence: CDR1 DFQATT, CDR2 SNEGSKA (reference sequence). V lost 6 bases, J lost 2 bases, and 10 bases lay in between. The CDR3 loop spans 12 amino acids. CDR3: CSAGGQNYGYTF. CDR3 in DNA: TGCAGTGCGGGAGGGCAGAACTATGGCTACACCTTC.

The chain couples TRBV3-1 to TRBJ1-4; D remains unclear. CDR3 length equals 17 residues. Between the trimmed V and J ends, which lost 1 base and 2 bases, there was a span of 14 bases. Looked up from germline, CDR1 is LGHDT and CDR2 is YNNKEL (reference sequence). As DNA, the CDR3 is TGTGCCAGCAGCCAAGTGAAACTGGGGATCACTAATGAAAAACTGTTTTTT. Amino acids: CASSQVKLGITNEKLFF.

This CDR3 is CASSSWDRVYSTEAFF. The CDR3 region has the DNA TGCGCCAGCAGCTCCTGGGACAGGGTATATTCCACTGAAGCTTTCTTT. The J gene is TRBJ1-1, the V gene TRBV5-1; 9 bases map to TRBD1. This CDR3 region has 16 residues. V shed 3 bases, J shed 4 bases, and the junction held 10 bases outside the gene matches. Germline-derived CDR1 and CDR2 are SGHRS and YFSETQ. Based on the CDR3 plus reference TRBV5-1 and TRBJ1-1, the full variable domain is KAGVTQTPRYLIKTRGQQVTLSCSPISGHRSVSWYQQTPGQGLQFLFEYFSETQRNKGNFPGRFSGRQFSNSRSEMNVSTLELGDSALYLCASSSWDRVYSTEAFFGQGTRLTVV.

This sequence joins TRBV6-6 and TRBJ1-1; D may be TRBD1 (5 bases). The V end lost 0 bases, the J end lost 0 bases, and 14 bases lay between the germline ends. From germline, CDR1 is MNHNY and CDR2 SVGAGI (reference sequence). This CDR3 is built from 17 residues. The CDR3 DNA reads TGTGCCAGCAGTTACTCGATAGGGACGGCGATGAACACTGAAGCTTTCTTT. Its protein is CASSYSIGTAMNTEAFF.

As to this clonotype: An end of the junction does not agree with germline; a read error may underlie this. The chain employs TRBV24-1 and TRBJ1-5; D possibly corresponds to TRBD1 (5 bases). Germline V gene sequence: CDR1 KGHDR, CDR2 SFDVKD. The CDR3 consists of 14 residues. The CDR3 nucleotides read TGTGCCACCGGTGAGGGGTTAAGCAATCAGCCCCAGCATTTT. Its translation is CATGEGLSNQPQHF.

The CDR3 DNA follows: TGTGCCAGCGGCATAAGCACAGATACGCAGTATTTT. This gives the protein CASGISTDTQYF. V is TRBV6-5 and J is TRBJ2-3; no clear D gene. The V end was cut by 8 bases, the J end by 0 bases, with 6 bases between. CDR3 length equals 12 residues. Germline V gives CDR1 MNHEY, CDR2 SVGAGI.

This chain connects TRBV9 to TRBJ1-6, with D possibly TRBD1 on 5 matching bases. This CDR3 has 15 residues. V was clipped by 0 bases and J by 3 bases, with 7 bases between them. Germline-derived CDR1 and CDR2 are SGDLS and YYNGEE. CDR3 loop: CASSVGGDYNSPLHF. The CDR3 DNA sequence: TGTGCCAGCAGCGTAGGAGGGGACTATAATTCACCCCTCCACTTT.

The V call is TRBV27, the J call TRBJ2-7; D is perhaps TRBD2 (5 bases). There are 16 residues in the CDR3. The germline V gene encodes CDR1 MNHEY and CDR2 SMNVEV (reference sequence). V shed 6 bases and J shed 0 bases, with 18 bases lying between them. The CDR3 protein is CASRPVTGRSSYEQYF. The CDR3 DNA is TGTGCCAGCAGGCCCGTTACGGGAAGGAGCTCCTACGAGCAGTACTTC.

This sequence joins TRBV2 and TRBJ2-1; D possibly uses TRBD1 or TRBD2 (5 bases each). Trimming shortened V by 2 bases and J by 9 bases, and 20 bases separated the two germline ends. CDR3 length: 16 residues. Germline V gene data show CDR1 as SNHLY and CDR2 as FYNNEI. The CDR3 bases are TGTGCCAGCAGTGAATTAGGTGGGACGCCCGGTGCTGAGCAGTTCTTC. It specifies CASSELGGTPGAEQFF.

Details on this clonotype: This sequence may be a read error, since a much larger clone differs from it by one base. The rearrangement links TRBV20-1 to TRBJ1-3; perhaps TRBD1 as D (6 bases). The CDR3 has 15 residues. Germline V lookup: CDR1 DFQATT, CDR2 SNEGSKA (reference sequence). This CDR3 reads CCARDQRTAGNTIYF. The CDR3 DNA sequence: TGCTGTGCTAGAGATCAGCGGACAGCTGGAAACACCATATATTTT.

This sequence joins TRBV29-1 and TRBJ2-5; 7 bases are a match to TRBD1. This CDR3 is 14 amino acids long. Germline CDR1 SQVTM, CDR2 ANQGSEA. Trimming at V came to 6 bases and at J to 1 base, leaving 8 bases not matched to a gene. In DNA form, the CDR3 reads TGCAGCGTCGACTGGGACAGAGCCCAAGAGACCCAGTACTTC. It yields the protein CSVDWDRAQETQYF.

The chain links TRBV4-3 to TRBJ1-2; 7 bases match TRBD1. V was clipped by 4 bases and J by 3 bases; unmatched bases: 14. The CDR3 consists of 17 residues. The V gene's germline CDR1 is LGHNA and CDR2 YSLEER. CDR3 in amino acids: CASSLIVRGQLDYGYTF. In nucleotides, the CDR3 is TGCGCCAGCAGCCTCATCGTCCGGGGACAGCTGGACTATGGCTACACCTTC.

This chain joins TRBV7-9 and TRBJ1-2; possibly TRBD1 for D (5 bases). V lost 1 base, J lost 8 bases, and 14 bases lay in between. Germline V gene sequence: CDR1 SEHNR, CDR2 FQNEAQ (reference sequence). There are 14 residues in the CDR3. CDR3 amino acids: CASSLGRDFYGYTF. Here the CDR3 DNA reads TGTGCCAGCAGCTTAGGCAGGGACTTTTACGGCTACACCTTC.

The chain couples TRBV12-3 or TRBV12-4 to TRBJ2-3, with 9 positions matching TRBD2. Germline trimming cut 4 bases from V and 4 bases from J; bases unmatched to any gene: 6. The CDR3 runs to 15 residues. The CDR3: CASSWASGVADTQYF. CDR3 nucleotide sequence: TGTGCCAGCAGTTGGGCTAGCGGGGTGGCAGATACGCAGTATTTT.

The CDR3 nucleotides are TGTGCCAGCCGCGGATTCTTGGATGAGCAGTACTTC. Translated, it gives CASRGFLDEQYF. The chain recombines TRBV12-3 or TRBV12-4 with TRBJ2-7; D remains unclear. V was clipped by 8 bases and J by 7 bases, with 15 bases between them. This CDR3 is built from 12 residues.

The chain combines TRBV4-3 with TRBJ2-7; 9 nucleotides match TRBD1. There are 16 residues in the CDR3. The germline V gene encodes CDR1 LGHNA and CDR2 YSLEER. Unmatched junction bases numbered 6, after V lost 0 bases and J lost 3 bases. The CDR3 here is CASSQDLGQGFYEQYF. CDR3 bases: TGCGCCAGCAGCCAAGATCTCGGACAGGGGTTCTACGAGCAGTACTTC.